These 30 T cell receptor beta chains came from one sample sequenced in a study of regulatory T cells in long-lasting Graves disease. TCR beta libraries were built with iRepertoire HTBI primers and Arm-PCR of CDR3 regions. TCRdb reanalysed the multiplex PCR reads using MiXCR and keeps one entry per CDR3 protein. The data contain 320,000 or so distinct CDR3 sequences, roughly 18% of them singletons. Time point specified: newly diagnosed GD, antithyroid drugs for less than 3 months. After RNA was extracted from PBMCs, the TCR library was made from it. This specimen consisted of peripheral blood mononuclear cells (PBMCs), obtained at new diagnosis, from a patient treated with antithyroid drugs. The receptors stem from a female donor with Graves disease.

This clonotype was seen ten or more times. The chain is built from TRBV20-1 and TRBJ1-2, with TRBD1 matching 7 bases. Germline V gene sequence: CDR1 DFQATT, CDR2 SNEGSKA (reference sequence). The junction had 16 bases not matched to a gene; V was cut back by 1 base and J by 8 bases. CDR3 length: 16 amino acids. CDR3 residues: CSARGIRQGQSEGYTF. The CDR3 DNA sequence: TGCAGTGCTAGAGGTATTAGACAGGGACAGTCTGAAGGCTACACCTTC.

On this clonotype itself: A read error is possible here, since a much larger clone lies one base away. V gene TRBV4-1 combines with J gene TRBJ2-1; the D gene is possibly TRBD2 (6 bases). The CDR3 loop spans 15 amino acids. V was cut by 0 bases and J by 10 bases, with 16 bases left in between. Germline loops: CDR1 MGHRA, CDR2 YSYEKL. The CDR3 spells CASSQDWAGRNEQFF. CDR3 coding DNA: TGCGCCAGCAGCCAAGATTGGGCAGGGAGGAACGAGCAGTTCTTC.

This clonotype was counted once. The genes are TRBV3-1 and TRBJ1-5; no reliable D call. V was clipped by 3 bases and J by 4 bases, with 10 bases between them. From germline, CDR1 is LGHDT and CDR2 YNNKEL (reference sequence). This CDR3 comprises 14 residues. CDR3 sequence (DNA): TGTGCCAGCAGCCAGTCTGGTACTAATCAGCCCCAGCATTTT. Amino acids: CASSQSGTNQPQHF.

The chain links TRBV6-1 to TRBJ1-3, with D possibly matching TRBD1 (5 bases). CDR3 length equals 15 residues. V was shortened by 7 bases and J by 6 bases, with 19 bases between the two germline ends. CDR1 MNHNS and CDR2 SASEGT come from the germline V gene. The CDR3 DNA follows: TGTGCCAGCATCAATGGGGGTACGGCTGTAAACACCATATATTTT. It codes for CASINGGTAVNTIYF.

This clonotype was seen only a few times. The chain employs TRBV12-3 or TRBV12-4 and TRBJ1-3; 7 nucleotides line up with TRBD1. CDR3 length equals 18 residues. Trimming cost V 2 bases and J 2 bases; bases outside gene matches: 12. The CDR3 DNA sequence: TGTGCCAGCAGTTTATGGGTAGGGGGCGCAAAACCTGGAAACACCATATATTTT. It specifies CASSLWVGGAKPGNTIYF.

This clonotype was observed at least ten times. The rearrangement uses TRBV13 and TRBJ2-1; D is uncertain. Looked up from germline, CDR1 is PRHDT and CDR2 is FYEKMQ (reference sequence). V was shortened by 1 base and J by 0 bases, with 10 bases between the two germline ends. The CDR3 consists of 16 residues. Written as DNA, the CDR3 is TGTGCCAGCAGCTTAGAGGAGACCGACTCCTACAATGAGCAGTTCTTC. Translation gives CASSLEETDSYNEQFF.

This clonotype came up a few times. CDR3 in amino acids: CASSEKQGFRNQPQHF. The CDR3 DNA reads as TGTGCCAGCAGCGAAAAGCAGGGTTTTCGCAATCAGCCCCAGCATTTT. The rearrangement links TRBV7-8 to TRBJ1-5; D possibly corresponds to TRBD1 (5 bases). The CDR3 totals 16 residues. The germline V and J ends were trimmed by 5 bases and 2 bases, with 16 bases remaining between them. The germline V gene has CDR1 SGHVS and CDR2 FQNEAQ.

For this clonotype: A far larger clone is one nucleotide away, so this likely arose from a read error. The V call is TRBV11-2, the J call TRBJ2-7; D uncertain. V shed 4 bases and J shed 7 bases, with 14 bases lying between them. This CDR3 has 13 residues. CDR1 is SGHAT and CDR2 is FQNNGV in the germline V gene. CDR3 sequence (DNA): TGTGCCAGCAGCTCAGCCCTAGGCCATGAGCAGTACTTC. It yields the protein CASSSALGHEQYF.

This rearrangement joins TRBV2 to TRBJ2-5; TRBD2 aligns across 10 bases. Trimming cost V 8 bases and J 2 bases; bases outside gene matches: 5. The CDR3 consists of 14 residues. Germline-derived CDR1 and CDR2 are SNHLY and FYNNEI. In DNA form, the CDR3 reads TGTGCCAGCGGATGGACTAGCGGACAAGAGACCCAGTACTTC. Its protein is CASGWTSGQETQYF.

In regard to this clonotype: Since no conserved phenylalanine or tryptophan closes the CDR3, a read error is the likely cause. This chain links TRBV25-1 with TRBJ2-1, with TRBD1 matching over 11 bases. There are 17 residues in the CDR3. Germline CDR1 is MGHDK and CDR2 is SYGVNS. J lost 4 bases, V lost 7 bases, and 12 bases had no gene match. CDR3 nucleotide sequence: TGTGCCAGCAACCCGGACAGGGGGCGGGGGGGGTACAATGAGCAGTTCTTA. Translation gives CASNPDRGRGGYNEQFL.

On this clonotype itself: A far larger clone is one base from this, pointing to a likely read error. The CDR3 does not close with the conserved phenylalanine or tryptophan, likely indicating a read error. The chain recombines TRBV11-3 with TRBJ2-5; no reliable D call. V gave up 3 bases and J gave up 5 bases, with 10 bases separating them. The germline gives CDR1 SGHNT, CDR2 YENEEA. This CDR3 comprises 13 residues. The CDR3 DNA reads as TGTGCCAGCAGCTTCACAACTTCGGAGACCCAGTACTCC. This gives the protein CASSFTTSETQYS.

This clonotype was detected many times. The V gene is TRBV2, the J gene TRBJ2-7; 8 nucleotides align to TRBD1. The CDR3 has 15 residues. Unmatched junction bases numbered 11, after V lost 6 bases and J lost 4 bases. In germline, CDR1 is SNHLY, CDR2 FYNNEI. CDR3 DNA sequence: TGTGCCAGCAGGCCAAAGACAGGGGTGGTTTACGAGCAGTACTTC. Encoded protein: CASRPKTGVVYEQYF.

Many counts were recorded for this clonotype. This rearrangement joins TRBV6-1 to TRBJ1-5, with 9 positions matching TRBD1. The junction had 9 bases not matched to a gene; V was cut back by 6 bases and J by 6 bases. Germline assignment: CDR1 MNHNS and CDR2 SASEGT. The CDR3 is made up of 15 amino acids. The CDR3 region is CASSNGQGLGQPQHF. DNA of the CDR3: TGTGCCAGCAGCAACGGACAGGGGCTTGGTCAGCCCCAGCATTTT.

Points on this clonotype: A much more abundant neighbour one base away suggests this may be a read error. The chain combines TRBV28 with TRBJ2-3; TRBD2 aligns across 12 bases. CDR1 is MDHEN and CDR2 is SYDVKM in the germline V gene. V lost 6 bases and J lost 9; bases outside the gene matches: 22. CDR3 size: 19 residues. CDR3 coding DNA: TGTGCCAGCAGCCTTCCGGGACTAGCGGGTCAGGTATGTGGGATAACGCAGTATTTT. Protein: CASSLPGLAGQVCGITQYF.

V is TRBV5-1 and J is TRBJ1-1; 7 bases line up with TRBD1. The CDR3 runs to 15 residues. Germline CDR1 is SGHRS and CDR2 is YFSETQ. J gave up 0 bases and V 4 bases, and 6 bases lay outside the gene matches. The CDR3 DNA reads as TGCGCCAGCAGCCTAACCGGGACAGTGAACACTGAAGCTTTCTTT. Translation gives CASSLTGTVNTEAFF.

The V gene is TRBV5-6, the J gene TRBJ2-3; the D gene could be TRBD1 or TRBD2 (5 bases each). Per the germline V gene, CDR1 is SGHDT and CDR2 is YYEEEE. V lost 1 base and J lost 7, with 13 bases in between. The CDR3 spans 14 residues. For the CDR3, the DNA is TGTGCCAGCAGCTTGCCAGGGACGAGTTATACGCAGTATTTT. Translated: CASSLPGTSYTQYF. The entire variable domain, with the rest obtained from reference TRBV5-6 and TRBJ2-3, is as follows: DAGVTQSPTHLIKTRGQQVTLRCSPKSGHDTVSWYQQALGQGPQFIFQYYEEEERQRGNFPDRFSGHQFPNYSSELNVNALLLGDSALYLCASSLPGTSYTQYFGPGTRLTVL.

This clonotype was observed many times. DNA of the CDR3: TGTGCCATCAGTGGGGGACAGGACTTTAACTATGGCTACACCTTC. As protein: CAISGGQDFNYGYTF. The V call is TRBV10-3, the J call TRBJ1-2; 8 bases agree with TRBD1. This CDR3 spans 15 amino acids. Trimming removed 4 bases from V and 1 base from J; junction bases left unmatched: 5. The V gene's germline CDR1 is ENHRY and CDR2 SYGVKD.

The chain links TRBV20-1 to TRBJ1-1; D remains unclear. The CDR3 has 14 amino acids. V was trimmed by 1 base and J by 3 bases, leaving 12 bases between them. Germline V gene sequence: CDR1 DFQATT, CDR2 SNEGSKA (reference sequence). Here the CDR3 DNA reads TGCAGTGCTAGAGTTGGTCAATTGGACACTGAAGCTTTCTTT. This sequence encodes CSARVGQLDTEAFF.

This clonotype was seen many times. V gene TRBV2 combines with J gene TRBJ1-4; D gene uncertain. The germline V gene encodes CDR1 SNHLY and CDR2 FYNNEI. V was cut by 3 bases and J by 5 bases, with 10 bases left in between. The CDR3 loop spans 14 amino acids. The DNA of the CDR3 is TGTGCCAGCAGTGACCCAGAAAGGAATGAAAAACTGTTTTTT. Its translation: CASSDPERNEKLFF.

This clonotype came up many times. The rearrangement uses TRBV19 and TRBJ2-1, with 14 bases matching TRBD2. The length of the CDR3 is 15 residues. Germline loops: CDR1 LNHDA, CDR2 SQIVND (reference sequence). The junction had 4 bases not matched to a gene; V was cut back by 3 bases and J by 9 bases. Written as DNA, the CDR3 is TGTGCCAGTAGTATCGGACTAGCGGGAGGATCTGAGCAGTTCTTC. It specifies CASSIGLAGGSEQFF.

This clonotype has a handful of counts. Since a much larger clone is just one base distant, this may be a read error. Without the conserved terminal phenylalanine or tryptophan, this CDR3 likely stems from a read error. The CDR3 nucleotides read TGTGCCAGCAGCGCCCCCCGGATCTATGGCTACACCTCC. This sequence encodes CASSAPRIYGYTS. The chain employs TRBV28 and TRBJ1-2; D is uncertain. CDR3 size: 13 residues. In germline, CDR1 is MDHEN, CDR2 SYDVKM. The ends were cut back, 6 bases at V and 4 bases at J, with 12 bases in the middle.

This clonotype appeared many times. J is TRBJ2-7 and V is TRBV12-3 or TRBV12-4; 9 bases align to TRBD2. This CDR3 is 16 amino acids long. V gave up 6 bases and J gave up 2 bases; unmatched junction bases: 11. The CDR3, as DNA: TGTGCCAGCAGCTTTACGAGCGGGAGGTATACCTACGAGCAGTACTTC. It is translated as CASSFTSGRYTYEQYF.

The gene calls are TRBV19 and TRBJ1-1; D gene unclear. Trimming took 3 bases from V and 1 from J, leaving 6 bases between them. This CDR3 is 13 amino acids long. Germline CDR1 LNHDA, CDR2 SQIVND (reference sequence). CDR3 region: CASSMARNTEAFF. The CDR3 nucleotides read TGTGCCAGTAGTATGGCTCGGAACACTGAAGCTTTCTTT.

V and J are TRBV19 and TRBJ2-5; no reliable D call. Germline V lookup: CDR1 LNHDA, CDR2 SQIVND (reference sequence). Trimming shortened V by 2 bases and J by 0 bases, and 7 bases separated the two germline ends. The CDR3 totals 14 residues. Here the CDR3 reads CASSISGYQETQYF. In nucleotides, the CDR3 is TGTGCCAGTAGTATATCCGGATACCAAGAGACCCAGTACTTC.

This clonotype was counted ten times or more. V gene TRBV28 combines with J gene TRBJ2-5, with TRBD2 identical over 9 bases. Trimming cost V 7 bases and J 1 base; bases outside gene matches: 4. Germline V CDR1 and CDR2: MDHEN, SYDVKM. The CDR3 consists of 14 residues. This CDR3 is CASTLAGLQETQYF. CDR3 DNA sequence: TGTGCCAGCACCCTAGCGGGACTCCAAGAGACCCAGTACTTC.

This clonotype occurred many times. At one end, the junction sequence differs from germline, possibly due to a read error. The V gene is TRBV11-1, the J gene TRBJ1-6; maybe TRBD1 (5 bases). There are 13 residues in the CDR3. Germline CDR1 SGHAT, CDR2 FQDESV (reference sequence). The CDR3 sequence is CASSLGKTASPSF. CDR3 coding DNA: TGTGCCAGCAGCTTAGGAAAGACAGCTTCCCCCTCCTTT.

This clonotype has more than one count but fewer than ten. The chain has TRBV13 and TRBJ2-4, with D perhaps TRBD2 (6 bases). This CDR3 contains 17 residues. The V end lost 5 bases, the J end lost 9 bases, and 26 bases lay between the germline ends. Germline values: CDR1 PRHDT, CDR2 FYEKMQ (reference sequence). DNA for the CDR3: TGTGCCAGCAGCCGGTCCAAGGGAGGCGGTACGAAGGGCATTCAGTACTTC. Its translation: CASSRSKGGGTKGIQYF. Based on the CDR3 plus reference TRBV13 and TRBJ2-4, the full variable domain is AAGVIQSPRHLIKEKRETATLKCYPIPRHDTVYWYQQGPGQDPQFLISFYEKMQSDKGSIPDRFSAQQFSDYHSELNMSSLELGDSALYFCASSRSKGGGTKGIQYFGAGTRLSVL.

This chain connects TRBV5-1 to TRBJ2-2; D is unclear. This CDR3 has 13 residues. Germline V gives CDR1 SGHRS, CDR2 YFSETQ. Trimming removed 7 bases from V and 7 bases from J, with 14 bases in between. CDR3 DNA sequence: TGCGCCAGCCGACACCTAAATAACGGGGAGCTGTTTTTT. Its protein product is CASRHLNNGELFF.

This clonotype was found a few times. Lacking the conserved final phenylalanine or tryptophan, this CDR3 likely reflects a read error. The limits of the CDR3 on the DNA are not certain, so only TCRdb's listed CDR3 is given. The J gene is TRBJ2-5, the V gene TRBV2; TRBD1 is taken as the D call from the table, unchecked against the DNA. In germline, CDR1 is SNHLY, CDR2 FYNNEI. The CDR3 has 9 amino acids, counting both end residues. CDR3 sequence reads: CASSPPWAG.

The V call is TRBV20-1, the J call TRBJ2-1; D is undetermined. Germline-derived CDR1 and CDR2 are DFQATT and SNEGSKA (reference sequence). The CDR3 extends over 13 amino acids. The V end was cut by 1 base, the J end by 0 bases, with 4 bases between. The CDR3 sequence: CSARVPSYNEQFF. The CDR3 region has the DNA TGCAGTGCTAGAGTCCCCTCCTACAATGAGCAGTTCTTC.